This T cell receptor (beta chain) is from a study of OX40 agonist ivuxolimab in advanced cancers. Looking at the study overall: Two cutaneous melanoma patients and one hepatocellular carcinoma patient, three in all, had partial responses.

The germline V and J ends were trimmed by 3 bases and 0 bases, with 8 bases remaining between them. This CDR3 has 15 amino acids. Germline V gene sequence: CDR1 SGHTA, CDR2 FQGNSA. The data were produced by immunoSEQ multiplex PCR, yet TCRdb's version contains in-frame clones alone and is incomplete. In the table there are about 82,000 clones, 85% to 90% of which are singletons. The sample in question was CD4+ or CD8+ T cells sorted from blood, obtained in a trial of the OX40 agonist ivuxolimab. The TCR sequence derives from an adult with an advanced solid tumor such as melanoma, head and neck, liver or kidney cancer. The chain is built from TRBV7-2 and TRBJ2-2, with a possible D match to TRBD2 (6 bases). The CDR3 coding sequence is TGTGCCAGCAGCTTCCGCGGGGCGAACACCGGGGAGCTGTTTTTT. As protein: CASSFRGANTGELFF.